One and the same sample provided the 31 T cell receptor beta chains below, sequenced in a study of blood T cell repertoires in COVID-19. Method: immunoSEQ multiplex PCR; TCRdb's copy keeps in-frame clones and lacks some. This sample has fewer than 250,000 clones; approximately 89% occur once, and the top ten carry around 3.8%. Sequencing was carried out using PBMCs or T cells enriched from blood (not recorded which). The source of these receptors is a woman in her 30s who had been exposed to COVID-19.

The rearrangement joins TRBV4-1 to TRBJ1-2; D may be TRBD1 (6 bases). The germline V gene encodes CDR1 MGHRA and CDR2 YSYEKL. Deletions cut 0 bases from V and 6 bases from J, with 11 bases between. The CDR3 consists of 14 residues. In DNA form, the CDR3 reads TGCGCCAGCAGCCAAGATATAACAGGGAATGGCTACACCTTC. Translation gives CASSQDITGNGYTF.

The CDR3 region has the DNA TGTGCCAGCAGCTTACTCGGGCAGGGTCGAGTCGAGCAGTACTTC. This sequence encodes CASSLLGQGRVEQYF. The chain employs TRBV13 and TRBJ2-7; possibly TRBD1 for D (5 bases). Germline V gene lookup returns CDR1 PRHDT and CDR2 FYEKMQ (reference sequence). This CDR3 region has 15 residues. The ends were cut back, 2 bases at V and 6 bases at J, with 17 bases in the middle.

The chain recombines TRBV10-2 with TRBJ2-1, with D maybe TRBD2 (6 bases). Trimming removed 0 bases from V and 0 bases from J, with 9 bases in between. CDR3 length: 16 amino acids. Germline CDR1 WSHSY, CDR2 SAAADI. The CDR3, as DNA: TGCGCCAGCAGTGAGTCACGGGGGAGCTCCTACAATGAGCAGTTCTTC. Encoded protein: CASSESRGSSYNEQFF.

Turning to this clone: This specimen includes other DNA sequences encoding the same CDR3. The chain employs TRBV30 and TRBJ1-6, with 10 positions matching TRBD1. Germline lookup yields CDR1 GTSNPN and CDR2 SVGIG (reference sequence). CDR3 length equals 15 residues. V lost 1 base and J lost 9; bases outside the gene matches: 6. The CDR3: CAWSELGQGSSPLHF. DNA of the CDR3: TGTGCCTGGAGTGAGCTGGGACAGGGGAGTTCACCCCTCCACTTT. Full variable domain (remainder filled in from reference TRBV30 and TRBJ1-6): SQTIHQWPATLVQPVGSPLSLECTVEGTSNPNLYWYRQAAGRGLQLLFYSVGIGQISSEVPQNLSASRPQDRQFILSSKKLLLSDSGFYLCAWSELGQGSSPLHFGNGTRLTVT.

The genes are TRBV28 and TRBJ2-7; TRBD2 is a possible D gene (6 bases). The CDR3 runs 14 residues. V lost 9 bases, J lost 2 bases, and 17 bases lay in between. Per germline, CDR1 MDHEN and CDR2 SYDVKM. This CDR3 is CASGTRDLPYEQYF. In DNA form, the CDR3 reads TGTGCCAGTGGGACGCGGGACTTACCCTACGAGCAGTACTTC.

The chain carries TRBV27 and TRBJ2-5, with TRBD2 identical over 13 bases. Germline trimming cut 5 bases from V and 5 bases from J; bases unmatched to any gene: 8. CDR3 size: 16 residues. Germline V lookup: CDR1 MNHEY, CDR2 SMNVEV (reference sequence). CDR3 bases: TGTGCCAGCAGTCCGCGGACTAGCGGGAGTGGCGAGACCCAGTACTTC. Protein sequence: CASSPRTSGSGETQYF.

The chain is built from TRBV4-1 and TRBJ1-2; tentative D call: TRBD1 (6 bases). The CDR3 has 15 amino acids. Trimming shortened V by 1 base and J by 3 bases, and 12 bases separated the two germline ends. Germline lookup yields CDR1 MGHRA and CDR2 YSYEKL. The CDR3 reads CASSQVRPGDYGYTF. As DNA, the CDR3 is TGCGCCAGCAGCCAAGTCAGGCCAGGGGACTATGGCTACACCTTC.

This chain links TRBV19 with TRBJ1-1; TRBD1 agrees at 10 bases. Per germline, CDR1 LNHDA and CDR2 SQIVND (reference sequence). This CDR3 has 16 residues. V dropped 1 base and J dropped 4; count of bases not matched to a gene: 6. The DNA of the CDR3 is TGTGCCAGTAGTATAGCGGGGACAGGGGTGGGCACTGAAGCTTTCTTT. Translation: CASSIAGTGVGTEAFF.

The J gene is TRBJ2-7, the V gene TRBV27, with 10 nucleotides matching TRBD2. The V segment lost 6 bases and the J segment 0 bases; nucleotides outside the gene matches: 2. CDR1 and CDR2 from the germline V gene are MNHEY and SMNVEV (reference sequence). The CDR3 is 14 amino acids. CDR3 protein: CASRVAGGSYEQYF. For the CDR3, the DNA is TGTGCCAGCAGAGTAGCGGGAGGCTCCTACGAGCAGTACTTC.

The J gene is TRBJ2-1, the V gene TRBV27; D is uncertain. The CDR3 is 14 amino acids. Trimming stripped 3 bases from V and 4 bases from J, with 10 bases between. Germline-derived CDR1 and CDR2 are MNHEY and SMNVEV (reference sequence). The CDR3 DNA reads as TGTGCCAGCAGTTTTGGGCTACCTTACAATGAGCAGTTCTTC. This encodes CASSFGLPYNEQFF.

The chain has TRBV7-4 and TRBJ1-1, with no clear D. Germline CDR1 and CDR2: SGHVT and SQSDAQ. V shed 0 bases and J shed 4 bases, with 15 bases lying between them. CDR3 size: 16 residues. CDR3 in amino acids: CASSLAENPPGTEAFF. As DNA, the CDR3 is TGTGCCAGCAGCTTAGCGGAAAACCCGCCGGGCACTGAAGCTTTCTTT.

The rearrangement links TRBV28 to TRBJ1-5, with D tentatively TRBD1 (5 bases). Germline loops: CDR1 MDHEN, CDR2 SYDVKM. There are 15 residues in the CDR3. Trimming removed 3 bases at V and 6 bases at J, with 15 bases between. CDR3 in amino acids: CASSFGHGDIQPQHF. The CDR3 nucleotides read TGTGCCAGCAGTTTTGGACACGGAGATATTCAGCCCCAGCATTTT.

Comment on this clone: The same CDR3 can be traced to other DNA sequences in this sample. The genes are TRBV6-1 and TRBJ1-2, with TRBD1 matching 10 bases. Germline V gene sequence: CDR1 MNHNS, CDR2 SASEGT. The CDR3 has 14 amino acids. With V trimmed by 1 base and J by 8 bases, 4 bases remained unmatched. The CDR3 nucleotides read TGTGCCAGCAGTGAAGGACAGGGGGCTTACGGCTACACCTTC. Translated: CASSEGQGAYGYTF.

This chain connects TRBV19 to TRBJ1-3; D may be TRBD1 (6 bases). This CDR3 is 15 amino acids long. In germline, CDR1 is LNHDA, CDR2 SQIVND (reference sequence). Deletions cut 2 bases from V and 2 bases from J, with 10 bases between. Here the CDR3 reads CASSIMSGAGNTIYF. The CDR3 region has the DNA TGTGCCAGTAGTATAATGTCAGGGGCTGGAAACACCATATATTTT.

The genes are TRBV10-2 and TRBJ1-4; D is perhaps TRBD1 (5 bases). The V gene's germline CDR1 is WSHSY and CDR2 SAAADI. The germline V and J ends were trimmed by 8 bases and 7 bases, with 14 bases remaining between them. The CDR3 extends over 13 amino acids. This CDR3 reads CASRSRAFEKLFF. Written as DNA, the CDR3 is TGCGCCAGCCGTAGCAGGGCTTTTGAAAAACTGTTTTTT.

This rearrangement joins TRBV2 to TRBJ2-7, with D possibly matching TRBD1 (8 bases). The germline V and J ends were trimmed by 7 bases and 2 bases, with 15 bases remaining between them. This CDR3 is built from 14 residues. CDR1 is SNHLY and CDR2 is FYNNEI in the germline V gene. The CDR3 region has the DNA TGTGCCAGCAATAACAGGGGGGGGCCCTACGAGCAGTACTTC. Protein sequence: CASNNRGGPYEQYF.

The chain is built from TRBV10-3 and TRBJ1-2; the D gene is possibly TRBD1 (6 bases). With 6 bases removed from V and 8 bases from J, the gap between germline ends came to 22 bases. The CDR3 runs to 15 residues. Germline V gene lookup returns CDR1 ENHRY and CDR2 SYGVKD. CDR3 bases: TGTGCCATCAGCACCACAAGGGACAAACATCAGGGCTACACCTTC. This translates into CAISTTRDKHQGYTF.

This chain links TRBV6-5 with TRBJ1-1; D is undetermined. V lost 2 bases and J 4 bases, leaving 14 bases between the germline ends. CDR1 and CDR2 from the germline V gene are MNHEY and SVGAGI. The CDR3 length is 15 residues. The CDR3 bases are TGTGCCAGCAGTTACGCAGCCCTACGGGTCACTGAAGCTTTCTTT. It encodes CASSYAALRVTEAFF.

The chain employs TRBV4-2 and TRBJ2-7; 10 bases are a match to TRBD2. Germline V gives CDR1 LGHNA, CDR2 YNFKEQ. Losses at the gene ends were 1 base for V and 2 bases for J; bases not matched to a gene: 11. The CDR3 is 18 amino acids. Written as DNA, the CDR3 is TGTGCCAGCAGCCAAGGGGTGGGGGGGACTAGCGCAACCTACGAGCAGTACTTC. Translated: CASSQGVGGTSATYEQYF.

This chain uses TRBV19 with TRBJ1-4; perhaps TRBD1 as D (6 bases). CDR1 is LNHDA, CDR2 SQIVND, per germline (reference sequence). Trimming took off 8 bases at V and 6 bases at J, with 19 bases between the two ends. The CDR3 is 15 residues long. Here the CDR3 DNA reads TGTGCCAGTGGACCTTCGGGGGGCATGTATGAAAAACTGTTTTTT. Translation gives CASGPSGGMYEKLFF.

The chain recombines TRBV28 with TRBJ1-1; no definite D call. Germline CDR1 and CDR2: MDHEN and SYDVKM. The CDR3 runs to 11 residues. Between the trimmed V and J ends, which lost 11 bases and 5 bases, there was a span of 12 bases. Here the CDR3 DNA reads TGTGCCGCCGGGGTTGGGACTGAAGCTTTCTTT. Residues: CAAGVGTEAFF.

The chain couples TRBV11-2 to TRBJ2-1, with TRBD1 matching 10 bases. Germline V lookup: CDR1 SGHAT, CDR2 FQNNGV. V trimming: 6 bases; J trimming: 8 bases; junction bases outside the gene matches: 10. The CDR3 runs to 15 residues. The CDR3 nucleotides are TGTGCCAGCAGTTCAGACAGGGGGCTTGGCGATGAGCAGTTCTTC. Encoded protein: CASSSDRGLGDEQFF.

The genes are TRBV27 and TRBJ2-1; D is possibly TRBD2 (6 bases). Germline V gene data show CDR1 as MNHEY and CDR2 as SMNVEV (reference sequence). The CDR3 contains 17 residues. V lost 8 bases and J 3 bases, leaving 23 bases between the germline ends. The chain's CDR3 is CASQSGSGVRFYNEQFF. The DNA for the CDR3 is TGTGCCAGCCAAAGTGGGTCGGGAGTCCGATTCTACAATGAGCAGTTCTTC.

The rearrangement uses TRBV10-1 and TRBJ2-5, with 10 bases identical to TRBD2. Germline trimming cut 3 bases from V and 0 bases from J; bases unmatched to any gene: 4. This CDR3 spans 16 amino acids. Germline CDR1 reads WNHNN; CDR2 reads SYGVQD (reference sequence). CDR3 sequence (DNA): TGCGCCAGCAGTGACTGGACTAGCGGAGACCAAGAGACCCAGTACTTC. It specifies CASSDWTSGDQETQYF.

This chain connects TRBV30 to TRBJ1-1; D gene unclear. CDR3 length: 11 residues. CDR1 is GTSNPN and CDR2 is SVGIG in the germline V gene (reference sequence). V was trimmed by 3 bases and J by 6 bases, leaving 8 bases between them. The CDR3 nucleotides are TGTGCCTGGAGCAGTCGTTCTGAAGCTTTCTTT. Its protein is CAWSSRSEAFF.

This clone was seen a handful of times. The chain has TRBV10-1 and TRBJ2-2, with 11 bases aligning to TRBD2. Germline assignment: CDR1 WNHNN and CDR2 SYGVQD (reference sequence). V was pared by 2 bases and J by 4 bases, with 3 bases of the junction left unmatched. The CDR3 extends over 16 amino acids. The CDR3 protein is CASSEDTSGSTGELFF. CDR3 nucleotides: TGCGCCAGCAGTGAGGATACTAGCGGGAGCACCGGGGAGCTGTTTTTT.

The chain carries TRBV15 and TRBJ2-7; possibly TRBD2 for D (6 bases). Looked up from germline, CDR1 is LNHNV and CDR2 is YYDKDF (reference sequence). V shed 0 bases and J shed 1 base, with 13 bases lying between them. The CDR3 contains 16 residues. The CDR3 bases are TGTGCCACCAGCAGAGACGGGCCTAGCGAATCCTACGAGCAGTACTTC. Its protein product is CATSRDGPSESYEQYF.

This clone has a handful of counts. The genes are TRBV21-1 and TRBJ1-5; TRBD1, the D gene given by the table, was not confirmed from the DNA. TRBV21-1 has pseudogene status. The CDR3 length is 12 residues. The CDR3 DNA is TGTGCCAGAACAGCCCTACGTCAGCCCCAGCATTTT. Amino acid sequence: CARTALRQPQHF.

The rearrangement joins TRBV28 to TRBJ1-5; D call uncertain. CDR1 is MDHEN and CDR2 is SYDVKM in the germline V gene. V was cut by 5 bases and J by 2 bases, with 4 bases left in between. The CDR3 covers 12 residues. CDR3 nucleotides: TGTGCCAGCAGTAGAGGCAATCAGCCCCAGCATTTT. Translation: CASSRGNQPQHF.

This clone was seen once. This sequence joins TRBV11-2 and TRBJ2-5; 8 nucleotides line up with TRBD1. With V trimmed by 1 base and J by 4 bases, 5 bases remained unmatched. CDR1 is SGHAT and CDR2 is FQNNGV in the germline V gene. The CDR3 has 15 residues. CDR3 amino acids: CASSLGQGWGETQYF. The CDR3 nucleotides read TGTGCCAGCAGCTTAGGACAGGGGTGGGGAGAGACCCAGTACTTC.

This sequence joins TRBV5-1 and TRBJ1-1; TRBD1 matches 7 bases. The CDR3 spans 15 residues. Germline CDR1 is SGHRS and CDR2 is YFSETQ. V shed 5 bases and J 3 bases; nucleotides not matched to a gene: 10. CDR3 residues: CASRHNRGDDTEAFF. The CDR3 DNA reads as TGCGCCAGCAGGCATAACAGGGGCGACGACACTGAAGCTTTCTTT.